This T cell receptor (beta chain) was sequenced during a study of blood T cell repertoires in COVID-19. Study in general: Samples came from the United States, Italy and Spain, spanning acute and convalescent COVID-19.

One Seattle source followed patients from active infection through their disease course. The repertoire was sequenced with immunoSEQ multiplex PCR; TCRdb's copy has only in-frame clones and lacks some. The table lists approximately 140,000 clones, approximately 85% of them singletons. The CDR3 consists of 12 residues. Germline assignment: CDR1 GTSNPN and CDR2 SVGIG (reference sequence). V was cut by 6 bases and J by 3 bases, with 12 bases left in between. The sequence came from a woman aged 55-75 years with COVID-19, enrolled during active disease. Source material: peripheral blood. This chain connects TRBV30 to TRBJ2-7; D perhaps matches TRBD1 (5 bases). The CDR3 sequence is CACPGRIYEQYF. CDR3 DNA sequence: TGTGCCTGCCCAGGGCGGATCTACGAGCAGTACTTC.